One sample yielded the 12 T cell receptor beta chains listed below, sequenced in a study of beta chain features in type 1 diabetes. Expressed TCRB transcripts got sequenced, as all isolated RNA was reverse transcribed. The repertoire was sequenced with immunoSEQ multiplex PCR; TCRdb's copy has only in-frame clones and lacks some. The sample has about 230,000 clones, over 7.5% seen once; the top ten hold under 0.045%. Material: naive CD4+ T cells from blood. The receptors were sampled from a woman under 30 in good health.

This clone has just a few counts. V and J are TRBV19 and TRBJ2-6, with 7 bases aligning to TRBD1. Germline loops: CDR1 LNHDA, CDR2 SQIVND (reference sequence). V lost 6 bases and J lost 0; bases outside the gene matches: 11. CDR3 length equals 18 residues. DNA of the CDR3: TGTGCCAGTAGGGATACGACAGGGCCCTACTCTGGGGCCAACGTCCTGACTTTC. It specifies CASRDTTGPYSGANVLTF.

This clone was detected ten times or more. This rearrangement joins TRBV9 to TRBJ2-1; 10 bases are shared with TRBD1. V lost 3 bases to trimming and J lost 6 bases; unmatched junction nucleotides: 3. The CDR3 contains 14 residues. Germline lookup yields CDR1 SGDLS and CDR2 YYNGEE. Here the CDR3 reads CASSARTGGNEQFF. DNA of the CDR3: TGTGCCAGCAGCGCCAGGACAGGGGGCAATGAGCAGTTCTTC.

This clone showed up just a few times. Germline is not matched at one junction end, which may reflect a read error. The V gene is TRBV29-1, the J gene TRBJ2-1; 7 positions agree with TRBD1. The germline CDR1 and CDR2 sequences are SQVTM and ANQGSEA. The CDR3 length is 16 residues. Written as DNA, the CDR3 is TGCAGCGTTGAAGGGGGTAACCTACAGGGGTCAAACGTGGTGGTCTTC. This codes for CSVEGGNLQGSNVVVF.

This clone came up a few times. The J gene is TRBJ1-4, the V gene TRBV30; D not resolved. The V end lost 0 bases, the J end lost 6 bases, and 5 bases lay between the germline ends. Germline values: CDR1 GTSNPN, CDR2 SVGIG (reference sequence). This CDR3 has 12 residues. CDR3 sequence (DNA): TGTGCCTGGAGTGTACGAGATGAAAAACTGTTTTTT. This translates into CAWSVRDEKLFF.

Comment on this clone: Other DNA sequences in the sample encode the same CDR3. The chain uses TRBV18 and TRBJ2-7; the D gene is possibly TRBD2 (6 bases). Germline-derived CDR1 and CDR2 are KGHSH and LQKENI. The germline V and J ends were trimmed by 5 bases and 1 base, with 12 bases remaining between them. CDR3 length: 14 residues. In DNA, the CDR3 is TGTGCCAGCTCAATAGCGGAGGCGTCCTACGAGCAGTACTTC. Amino acid sequence: CASSIAEASYEQYF.

This clone has only a few counts. The genes are TRBV2 and TRBJ2-2; tentatively, D is TRBD1 (5 bases). Trimming removed 11 bases at V and 5 bases at J, with 15 bases between. Germline assignment: CDR1 SNHLY and CDR2 FYNNEI. CDR3 length: 13 amino acids. The CDR3 region has the DNA TGTGCCGGTGGAGACAGCTCTACCGGGGAGCTGTTTTTT. This sequence encodes CAGGDSSTGELFF.

V and J are TRBV11-2 and TRBJ2-2, with no clear D. The CDR3 is 16 residues long. The V and J ends lost 4 bases and 0 bases respectively, with 12 bases between them. Germline V CDR1 and CDR2: SGHAT, FQNNGV. The CDR3, as DNA: TGTGCCAGCAGCTCCCTAGTGGGTGCGAACACCGGGGAGCTGTTTTTT. Amino acid sequence: CASSSLVGANTGELFF. The entire variable domain, with the rest obtained from reference TRBV11-2 and TRBJ2-2, is as follows: EAGVAQSPRYKIIEKRQSVAFWCNPISGHATLYWYQQILGQGPKLLIQFQNNGVVDDSQLPKDRFSAERLKGVDSTLKIQPAKLEDSAVYLCASSSLVGANTGELFFGEGSRLTVL.

The table lists this clone with a few counts. This sequence joins TRBV25-1 and TRBJ2-3; tentative D call: TRBD2 (6 bases). Trimming left V 4 bases short and J 7 bases short, with 9 bases between. This CDR3 comprises 12 residues. Germline CDR1 reads MGHDK; CDR2 reads SYGVNS. The CDR3 nucleotides read TGTGCCAGCAGTGCGGGGGTGTATACGCAGTATTTT. Protein sequence: CASSAGVYTQYF.

This clone has more than one count but fewer than ten. V and J are TRBV18 and TRBJ1-5, with D uncertain. This CDR3 is built from 13 residues. Germline values: CDR1 KGHSH, CDR2 LQKENI. Deletions cut 4 bases from V and 9 bases from J, with 13 bases between. The CDR3: CASSRDAGVPQHF. CDR3 DNA: TGTGCCAGCTCACGCGATGCGGGCGTGCCCCAGCATTTT.

The genes are TRBV14 and TRBJ2-7; the match to TRBD1 covers 9 bases. The germline gives CDR1 SGHDN, CDR2 FVKESK. The CDR3 consists of 14 residues. V gave up 5 bases and J gave up 8 bases; unmatched junction bases: 10. As DNA, the CDR3 is TGTGCCAGCAGCGTCCGGACAGGGGTTTTCAAGCAGTACTTC. Its protein is CASSVRTGVFKQYF.

This clone has more than one count but fewer than ten. The chain carries TRBV2 and TRBJ2-5; 9 bases align to TRBD2. Trimming removed 1 base from V and 7 bases from J; junction bases left unmatched: 4. The CDR3 sequence is 14 residues long. Germline V gene data show CDR1 as SNHLY and CDR2 as FYNNEI. CDR3 bases: TGTGCCAGCAGTGAAGAGGTAGCGGGGGTGACCCAGTACTTC. It encodes CASSEEVAGVTQYF.

This rearrangement joins TRBV7-6 to TRBJ2-1; 9 bases are shared with TRBD1. CDR1 SGHVS and CDR2 FNYEAQ come from the germline V gene. The CDR3 runs to 16 residues. Trimming at V came to 1 base and at J to 4 bases, leaving 5 bases not matched to a gene. CDR3 protein: CASSLVGQGLYNEQFF. Written as DNA, the CDR3 is TGTGCCAGCAGCTTAGTTGGACAGGGGCTATACAATGAGCAGTTCTTC.